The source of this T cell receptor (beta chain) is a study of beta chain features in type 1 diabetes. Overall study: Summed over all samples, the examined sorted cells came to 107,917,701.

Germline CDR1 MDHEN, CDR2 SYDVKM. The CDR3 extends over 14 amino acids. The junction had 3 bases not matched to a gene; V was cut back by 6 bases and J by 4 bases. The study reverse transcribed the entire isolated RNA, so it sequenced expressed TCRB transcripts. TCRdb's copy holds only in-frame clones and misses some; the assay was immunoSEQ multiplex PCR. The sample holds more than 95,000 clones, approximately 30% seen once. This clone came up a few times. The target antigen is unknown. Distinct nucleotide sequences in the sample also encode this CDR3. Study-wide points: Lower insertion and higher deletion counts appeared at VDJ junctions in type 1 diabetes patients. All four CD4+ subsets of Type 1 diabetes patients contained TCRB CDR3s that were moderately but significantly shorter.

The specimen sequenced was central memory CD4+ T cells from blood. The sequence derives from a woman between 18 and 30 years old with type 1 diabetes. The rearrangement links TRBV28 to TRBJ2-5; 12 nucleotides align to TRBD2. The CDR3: CASSLAGGGETQYF. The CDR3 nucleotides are TGTGCCAGCAGCCTAGCGGGAGGGGGAGAGACCCAGTACTTC.